The clone carrying this T cell receptor beta chain was seen more than once but under ten times. This CDR3 region has 13 residues. Germline CDR1 reads MGHDK; CDR2 reads SYGVNS. V was clipped by 6 bases and J by 4 bases, with 10 bases between them. The sample comes from a study of control samples from healthy donors and cancer patients. Assay used: immunoSEQ multiplex PCR; TCRdb lists only in-frame clones, some missing. The sample has around 99,000 clones, around 89% seen once. Specimen: blood. The TCR originated in a woman aged 45-65 years in good health. J is TRBJ1-5 and V is TRBV25-1; D is perhaps TRBD1 (5 bases). The CDR3 nucleotides read TGTGCCAGCAGAGGGCAGGGAAATCAGCCCCAGCATTTT. As protein: CASRGQGNQPQHF.